The clone carrying this TCR beta chain has only a few counts. No antigen is known for it. Germline-derived CDR1 and CDR2 are SGHRS and YFSETQ. This CDR3 has 15 residues. V lost 0 bases to trimming and J lost 4 bases; unmatched junction nucleotides: 3. PCR employed 60 Vbeta and 13 Jbeta primers. The assay was immunoSEQ multiplex PCR, and TCRdb's table has in-frame clones only and misses some. The sample comprises some 150,000 clones, 80% of which are singletons, and approximately 4.5% rests with the top ten. These data originate in a study of cytomegalovirus exposure and HLA in healthy donors. General study results and limits: Some segments of the V type, notably TRBV6-2 and TRBV6-3, were excluded as indistinguishable. Later analysis identified a missense DCLRE1C variant that was linked to TCR beta V- and J-gene trimming.

The clonotype originates from a man aged 25 to 40 in good health and CMV-seronegative. Sequenced: PBMCs. The chain carries TRBV5-1 and TRBJ1-5, with 8 bases identical to TRBD1. For the CDR3, the DNA is TGCGCCAGCAGCTTGGAGGGACAGGCAAATCAGCCCCAGCATTTT. Amino acid sequence: CASSLEGQANQPQHF. The full variable domain, in which reference TRBV5-1 and TRBJ1-5 provide the parts outside the CDR3, is KAGVTQTPRYLIKTRGQQVTLSCSPISGHRSVSWYQQTPGQGLQFLFEYFSETQRNKGNFPGRFSGRQFSNSRSEMNVSTLELGDSALYLCASSLEGQANQPQHFGDGTRLSIL.